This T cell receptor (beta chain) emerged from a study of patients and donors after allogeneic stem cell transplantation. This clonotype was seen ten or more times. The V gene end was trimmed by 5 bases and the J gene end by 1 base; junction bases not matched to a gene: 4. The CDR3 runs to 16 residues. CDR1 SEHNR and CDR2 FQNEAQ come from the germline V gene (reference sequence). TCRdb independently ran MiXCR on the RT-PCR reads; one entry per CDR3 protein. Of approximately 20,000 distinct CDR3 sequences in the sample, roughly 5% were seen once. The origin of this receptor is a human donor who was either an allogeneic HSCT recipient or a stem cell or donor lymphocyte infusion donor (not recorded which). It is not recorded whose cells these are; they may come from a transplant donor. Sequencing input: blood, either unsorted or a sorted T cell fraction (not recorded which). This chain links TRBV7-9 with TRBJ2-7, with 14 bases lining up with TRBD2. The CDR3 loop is CASSPGLAGESYEQYF. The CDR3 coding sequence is TGTGCCAGCAGCCCGGGACTAGCGGGGGAGTCCTACGAGCAGTACTTC.